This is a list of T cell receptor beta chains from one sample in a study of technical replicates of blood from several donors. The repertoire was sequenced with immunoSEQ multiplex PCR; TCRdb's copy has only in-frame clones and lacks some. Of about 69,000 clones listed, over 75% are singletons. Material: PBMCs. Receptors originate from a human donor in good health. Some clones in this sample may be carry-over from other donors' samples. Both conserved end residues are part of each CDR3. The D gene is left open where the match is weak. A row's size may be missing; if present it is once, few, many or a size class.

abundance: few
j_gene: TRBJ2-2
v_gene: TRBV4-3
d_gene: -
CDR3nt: TGCGCCAGCAGCCAAGAGGGAACAGGGTGGACCGGGGAGCTGTTTTTT
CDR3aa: CASSQEGTGWTGELFF

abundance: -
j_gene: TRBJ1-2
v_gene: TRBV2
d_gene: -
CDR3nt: TGTGCCAGCAGTGCCCGGACAGACGCTAACTATGGCTACACCTTC
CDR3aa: CASSARTDANYGYTF

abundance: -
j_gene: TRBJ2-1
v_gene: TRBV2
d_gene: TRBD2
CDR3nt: TGTGCCAGCAGTTCGGGGGGATATTACAATGAGCAGTTCTTC
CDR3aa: CASSSGGYYNEQFF

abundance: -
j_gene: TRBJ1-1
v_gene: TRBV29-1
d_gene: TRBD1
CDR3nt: TGCAGCGTTGAAATAGGACAGGGGACTGAAGCTTTCTTT
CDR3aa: CSVEIGQGTEAFF

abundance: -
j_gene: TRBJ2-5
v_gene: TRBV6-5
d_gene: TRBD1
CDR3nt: TGTGCCAGTCAGGGGGCGAGGGAGACCCAGTACTTC
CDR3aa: CASQGARETQYF

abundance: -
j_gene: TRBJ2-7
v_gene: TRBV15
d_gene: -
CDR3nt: TGTGCCACCAGCAGAGCTAAACAGGGATACGAGCAGTACTTC
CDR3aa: CATSRAKQGYEQYF

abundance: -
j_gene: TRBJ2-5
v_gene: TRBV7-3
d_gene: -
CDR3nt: TGTGCCAGCAGCTTAACCCCCCTGGCGGGTGCGCAAGAGACCCAGTACTTC
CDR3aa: CASSLTPLAGAQETQYF

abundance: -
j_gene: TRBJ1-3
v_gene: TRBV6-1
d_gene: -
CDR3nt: TGTGCCAGCAGTGAAAACGAGCAGGGGATCGGAAACACCATATATTTT
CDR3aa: CASSENEQGIGNTIYF

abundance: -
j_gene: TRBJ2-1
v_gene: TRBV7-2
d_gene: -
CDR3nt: TGTGCCAGCAGCTTAGGAGTAGGGGGAATCTCCTACAATGAGCAGTTCTTC
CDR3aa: CASSLGVGGISYNEQFF

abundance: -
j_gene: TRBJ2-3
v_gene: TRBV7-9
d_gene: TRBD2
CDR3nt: TGTGCCAGCAGGACGGAAGCGGGGGGACAATATTTT
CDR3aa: CASRTEAGGQYF

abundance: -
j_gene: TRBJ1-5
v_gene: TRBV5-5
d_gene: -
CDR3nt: TGTGCCAGCAGCTTGGGTACGAGTCATGGCAATCAGCCCCAGCATTTT
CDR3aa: CASSLGTSHGNQPQHF

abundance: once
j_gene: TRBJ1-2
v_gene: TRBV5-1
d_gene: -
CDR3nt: TGCGCCAGCAGCGCTACAAGGGGGATTAACTATGGCTACACCTTC
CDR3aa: CASSATRGINYGYTF

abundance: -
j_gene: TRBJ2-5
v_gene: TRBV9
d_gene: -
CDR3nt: TGTGCCAGCAGCGCGGGTGGGGGCCTCCGGGAGACCCAGTACTTC
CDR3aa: CASSAGGGLRETQYF

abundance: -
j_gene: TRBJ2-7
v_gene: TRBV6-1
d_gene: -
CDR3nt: TGTGCCAGCAGCGAAGGACTTCTCTCCTACGAGCAGTACTTC
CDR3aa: CASSEGLLSYEQYF

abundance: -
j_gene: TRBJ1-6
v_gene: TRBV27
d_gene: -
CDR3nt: TGTGCCAGCTCAAAAACACATGGTTTACACTCACCCCTCCACTTT
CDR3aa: CASSKTHGLHSPLHF

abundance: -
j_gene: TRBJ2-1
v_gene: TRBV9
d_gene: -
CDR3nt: TGTGCCAGCAGCGGGATCACGGGGAATGAGCAGTTCTTC
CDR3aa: CASSGITGNEQFF

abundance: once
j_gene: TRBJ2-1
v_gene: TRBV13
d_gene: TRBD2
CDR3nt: TGTGCCAGCAGCTCACCCGCGGGACTAGCGGGAGTAGGTGAGCAGTTCTTC
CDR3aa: CASSSPAGLAGVGEQFF

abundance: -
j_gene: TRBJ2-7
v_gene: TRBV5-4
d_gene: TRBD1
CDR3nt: TGTGCCAGCAGCCCTCGACAGGGGGCGGGGAGCTCCTACGAGCAGTACTTC
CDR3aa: CASSPRQGAGSSYEQYF

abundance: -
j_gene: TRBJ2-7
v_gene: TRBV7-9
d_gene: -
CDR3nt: TGTGCCAGCAGCTTAATCAGTTTGGGGCCCCACTACTACGAGCAGTACTTC
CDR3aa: CASSLISLGPHYYEQYF

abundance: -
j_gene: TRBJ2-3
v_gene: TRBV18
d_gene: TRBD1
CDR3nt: TGTGCCAGCTCACCCGACAGGGAGACAGATACGCAGTATTTT
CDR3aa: CASSPDRETDTQYF

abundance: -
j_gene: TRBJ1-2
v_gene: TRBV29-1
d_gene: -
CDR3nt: TGCAGCGCCGTATGGCCCGACTATGGCTACACCTTC
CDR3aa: CSAVWPDYGYTF

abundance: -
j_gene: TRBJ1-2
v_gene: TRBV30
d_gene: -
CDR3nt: TGTGCCTGGACAGGTGTTGACTATGGCTACACCTTC
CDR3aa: CAWTGVDYGYTF

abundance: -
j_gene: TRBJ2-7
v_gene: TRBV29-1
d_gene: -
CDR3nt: TGCAGCGTTGCAACGCCCGACAGAAGCTCCTACGAGCAGTACTTC
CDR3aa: CSVATPDRSSYEQYF

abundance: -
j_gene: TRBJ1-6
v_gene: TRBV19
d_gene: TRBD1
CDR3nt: TGTGCCAGTAGGCCTCCCGGGACAGGGGTTAATTCACCCCTCCACTTT
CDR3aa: CASRPPGTGVNSPLHF

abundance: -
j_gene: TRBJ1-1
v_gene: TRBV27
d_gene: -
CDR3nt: TGTGCCAGCAGTTTGCGAAATATCAGGGGTACTGAAGCTTTCTTT
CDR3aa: CASSLRNIRGTEAFF

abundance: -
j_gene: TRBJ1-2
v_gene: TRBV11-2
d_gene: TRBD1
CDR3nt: TGTGCCAGCAGCTTTTCAGGGGGCTCGGGCTATGGCTACACCTTC
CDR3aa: CASSFSGGSGYGYTF

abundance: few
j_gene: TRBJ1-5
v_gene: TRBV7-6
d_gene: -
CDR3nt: TGTGCCAGCAGCTATGATGCGGGGAGTGGGGAGCCCCAGCATTTT
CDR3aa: CASSYDAGSGEPQHF

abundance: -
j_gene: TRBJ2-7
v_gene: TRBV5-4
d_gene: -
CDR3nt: TGTGCCAGCAGCTCCTTGGGTGGGCTCGACGAGCAGTACTTC
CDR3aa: CASSSLGGLDEQYF

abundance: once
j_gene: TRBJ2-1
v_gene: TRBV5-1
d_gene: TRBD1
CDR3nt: TGCGCCAGCAGCTTCGGACAGGGTACCTACAATGAGCAGTTCTTC
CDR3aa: CASSFGQGTYNEQFF

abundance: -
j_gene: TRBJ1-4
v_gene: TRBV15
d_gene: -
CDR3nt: TGTGCCACCAGCAGAGACACTGTCATTGAAAAACTGTTTTTT
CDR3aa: CATSRDTVIEKLFF

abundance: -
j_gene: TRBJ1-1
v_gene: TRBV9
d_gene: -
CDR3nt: TGTGCCAGCAGCGAGAGGACTGGGACTGAAGCTTTCTTT
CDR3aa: CASSERTGTEAFF

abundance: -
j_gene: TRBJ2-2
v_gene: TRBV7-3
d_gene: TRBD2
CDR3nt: TGTGCCAGCAGCCCCCCTAGCGGGAGCAACACCGGGGAGCTGTTTTTT
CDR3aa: CASSPPSGSNTGELFF

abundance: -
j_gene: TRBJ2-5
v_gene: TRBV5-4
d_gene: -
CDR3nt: TGTGCCAGCAGCTTGGCTTTAAGGGGAGAGACCCAGTACTTC
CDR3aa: CASSLALRGETQYF

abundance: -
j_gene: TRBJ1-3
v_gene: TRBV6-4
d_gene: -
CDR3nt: TGTGCCAGCAGTGACTACGCCTCGGTTATTGGAAACACCATATATTTT
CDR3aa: CASSDYASVIGNTIYF

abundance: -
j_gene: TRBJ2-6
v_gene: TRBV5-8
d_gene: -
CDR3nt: TGTGCCAGCAGCTTGTTCGGCTCTGGGGCCAACGTCCTGACTTTC
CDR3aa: CASSLFGSGANVLTF

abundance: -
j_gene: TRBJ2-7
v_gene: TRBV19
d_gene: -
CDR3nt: TGTGCCAGTAGTGCAACGGACAGCTCCTACGAGCAGTACTTC
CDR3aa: CASSATDSSYEQYF

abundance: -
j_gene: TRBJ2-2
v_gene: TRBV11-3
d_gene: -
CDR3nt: TGTGCCAGCAGCTTATCCTCGGTGAACGGGGAGCTGTTTTTT
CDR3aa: CASSLSSVNGELFF

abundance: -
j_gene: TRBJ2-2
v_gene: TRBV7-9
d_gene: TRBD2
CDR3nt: TGTGCCAGCAGCCTGACTAGCGGTCTCCGGAACACCGGGGAGCTGTTTTTT
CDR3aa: CASSLTSGLRNTGELFF

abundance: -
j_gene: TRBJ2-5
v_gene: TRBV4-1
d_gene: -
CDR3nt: TGCGCCAGCAGCCAAGGGGGAGGAGGGTTGGAGACCCAGTACTTC
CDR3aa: CASSQGGGGLETQYF

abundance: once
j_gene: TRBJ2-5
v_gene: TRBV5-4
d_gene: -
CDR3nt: TGTGCCAGCAGCCAGATTCACCAAGAGACCCAGTACTTC
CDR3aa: CASSQIHQETQYF

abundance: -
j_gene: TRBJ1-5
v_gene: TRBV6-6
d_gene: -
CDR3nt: TGTGCCAGCAGGCAGGGTTCCCAGCCCCAGCATTTT
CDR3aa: CASRQGSQPQHF

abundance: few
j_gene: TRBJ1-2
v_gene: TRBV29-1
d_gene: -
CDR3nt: TGCAGCGTTGATGGGGAGGCGGGGGTCGGTTTCGGCTATGGCTACACCTTC
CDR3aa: CSVDGEAGVGFGYGYTF

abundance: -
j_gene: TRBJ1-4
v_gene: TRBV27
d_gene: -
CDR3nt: TGTGCCAGCAGTTTCGGGGGACCCAGGGAAAAACTGTTTTTT
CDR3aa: CASSFGGPREKLFF

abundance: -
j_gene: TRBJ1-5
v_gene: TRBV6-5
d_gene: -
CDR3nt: TGTGCCAGCAGCCAGGGTTTAGGTCAGCCCCAGCATTTT
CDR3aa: CASSQGLGQPQHF

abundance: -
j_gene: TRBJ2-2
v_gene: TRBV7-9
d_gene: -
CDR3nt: TGTGCCAGCAGCTTAATTATCGGCGGGGAGCTGTTTTTT
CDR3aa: CASSLIIGGELFF

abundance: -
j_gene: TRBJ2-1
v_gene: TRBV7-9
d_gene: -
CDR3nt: TGTGCCAGCAGCTTAGACCTTACCGGGACTCTAACCGATGAGCAGTTCTTC
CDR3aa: CASSLDLTGTLTDEQFF

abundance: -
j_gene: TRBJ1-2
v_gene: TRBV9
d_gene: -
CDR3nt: TGTGCCAGCAGCGTTGGCCGGGAAGTGGGCTATGGCTACACCTTC
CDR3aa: CASSVGREVGYGYTF

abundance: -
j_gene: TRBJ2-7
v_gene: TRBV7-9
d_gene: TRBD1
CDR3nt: TGTGCCAGCAGCCTCGGGACAGGCTTATCCTACGAGCAGTACTTC
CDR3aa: CASSLGTGLSYEQYF

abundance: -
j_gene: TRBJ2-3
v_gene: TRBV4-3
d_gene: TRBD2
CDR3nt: TGCGCCAGCAGCCAAGGCTCCGTTCCGGGGGGGAATGATACGCAGTATTTT
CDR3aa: CASSQGSVPGGNDTQYF

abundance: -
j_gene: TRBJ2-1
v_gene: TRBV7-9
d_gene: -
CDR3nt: TGTGCCAGCAGCCCCCAGGGTAGCTCCTACAATGAGCAGTTCTTC
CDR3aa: CASSPQGSSYNEQFF

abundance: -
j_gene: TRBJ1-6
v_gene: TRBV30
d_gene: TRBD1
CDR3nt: TGTGCCTGGAGACCCGGACAGGCGACGTACTCCTATAATTCACCCCTCCACTTT
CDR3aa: CAWRPGQATYSYNSPLHF

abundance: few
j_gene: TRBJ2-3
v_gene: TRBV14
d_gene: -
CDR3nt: TGTGCCAGCAGCCGCCAACTTTCTAGCACAGATACGCAGTATTTT
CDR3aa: CASSRQLSSTDTQYF

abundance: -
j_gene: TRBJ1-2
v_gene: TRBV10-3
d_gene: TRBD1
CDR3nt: TGTGCCATCAGCGGACAGGGCTATGGCTACACCTTC
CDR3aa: CAISGQGYGYTF

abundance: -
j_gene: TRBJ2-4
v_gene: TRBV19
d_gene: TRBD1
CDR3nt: TGTGCCAGTAGTATAGGTGGGGACAGGGGACCCAAAAACATTCAGTACTTC
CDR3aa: CASSIGGDRGPKNIQYF

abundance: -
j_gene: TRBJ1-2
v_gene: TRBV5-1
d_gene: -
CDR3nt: TGCGCCAGCAGCCCGGATGGGGGGACGGACTATGGCTACACCTTC
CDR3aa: CASSPDGGTDYGYTF

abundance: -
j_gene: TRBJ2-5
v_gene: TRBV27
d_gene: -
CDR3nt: TGTGCCAGCAGCCTCGGCGGGCGTAGGAAGGAGACCCAGTACTTC
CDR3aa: CASSLGGRRKETQYF

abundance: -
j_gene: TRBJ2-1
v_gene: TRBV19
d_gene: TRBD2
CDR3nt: TGTGCCAGTAGTATTTTAGCGGGAGCGAAGCAGTTCTTC
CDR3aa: CASSILAGAKQFF

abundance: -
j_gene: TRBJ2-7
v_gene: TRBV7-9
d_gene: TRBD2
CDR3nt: TGTGCCAGCAGCCAATCGGGGCTAGCGGGAAAGGAGCAGTACTTC
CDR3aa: CASSQSGLAGKEQYF

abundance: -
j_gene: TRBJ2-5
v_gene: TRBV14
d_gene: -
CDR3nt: TGTGCCAGCAGCCGAAGGACTTTAATCGGGCAAGAGACCCAGTACTTC
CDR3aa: CASSRRTLIGQETQYF

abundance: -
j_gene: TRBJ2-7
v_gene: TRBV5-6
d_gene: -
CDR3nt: TGTGCCAGCAGCTTTTATTACAGCTACGAGCAGTACTTC
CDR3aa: CASSFYYSYEQYF